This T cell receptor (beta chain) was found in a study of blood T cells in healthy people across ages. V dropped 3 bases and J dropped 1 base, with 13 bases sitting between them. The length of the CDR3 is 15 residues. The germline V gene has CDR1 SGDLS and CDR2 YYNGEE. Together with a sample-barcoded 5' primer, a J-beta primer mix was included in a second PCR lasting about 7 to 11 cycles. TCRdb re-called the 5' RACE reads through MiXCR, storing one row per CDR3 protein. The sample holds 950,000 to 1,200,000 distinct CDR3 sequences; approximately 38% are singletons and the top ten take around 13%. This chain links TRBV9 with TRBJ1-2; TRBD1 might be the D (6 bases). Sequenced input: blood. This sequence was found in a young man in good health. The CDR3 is CASSGGTINNYGYTF. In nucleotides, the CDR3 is TGTGCCAGCAGCGGAGGGACAATAAATAACTATGGCTACACCTTC.